Below, 23 T cell receptor beta chains from the same sample are listed, as sequenced in a study of blood T cell repertoires in COVID-19. Sequencing used immunoSEQ multiplex PCR; TCRdb keeps in-frame clones, though not all of them. The table has 150,000 to 200,000 clones, 80% to 90% seen once. Sequenced sample: peripheral blood. The receptor source for this set is a man aged 50 to 59 with active or convalescent COVID-19.

This clone occurred once. The V gene is TRBV6-5, the J gene TRBJ1-3, with 7 bases lining up with TRBD1. The germline V gene encodes CDR1 MNHEY and CDR2 SVGAGI. The CDR3 loop spans 16 amino acids. V lost 3 bases to trimming and J lost 0 bases; unmatched junction nucleotides: 5. The CDR3 sequence: CASSYSPGGSGNTIYF. CDR3 DNA sequence: TGTGCCAGCAGTTATTCCCCAGGGGGCTCTGGAAACACCATATATTTT.

The chain combines TRBV29-1 with TRBJ1-2; D gene ambiguous. Germline V gene data show CDR1 as SQVTM and CDR2 as ANQGSEA. The CDR3 spans 12 residues. Between the trimmed V and J ends, which lost 4 bases and 2 bases, there was a span of 8 bases. The CDR3 protein is CSVGSVNYGYTF. The CDR3 bases are TGCAGCGTTGGTTCTGTAAACTATGGCTACACCTTC.

The chain has TRBV5-6 and TRBJ2-1; tentative D call: TRBD1 (5 bases). The ends were cut back, 6 bases at V and 9 bases at J, with 19 bases in the middle. The CDR3 has 14 amino acids. Per germline, CDR1 SGHDT and CDR2 YYEEEE. The CDR3 region has the DNA TGTGCCAGCACCTCTTCCCCACAGGTCCCTGAGCAGTTCTTC. Its protein product is CASTSSPQVPEQFF.

The chain employs TRBV18 and TRBJ1-1; possible D gene TRBD1, 6 bases. There are 14 residues in the CDR3. CDR1 is KGHSH and CDR2 is LQKENI in the germline V gene. The V gene lost 3 bases and the J gene lost 2 bases, with 10 bases spanning the gap. In nucleotides, the CDR3 is TGTGCCAGCTCACCCAGACAGGATAACACTGAAGCTTTCTTT. Its protein is CASSPRQDNTEAFF.

The V call is TRBV10-3, the J call TRBJ1-1; the match to TRBD1 covers 8 bases. Germline CDR1 is ENHRY and CDR2 is SYGVKD. CDR3 length: 13 residues. V shed 6 bases, J shed 5 bases, and the junction held 5 bases outside the gene matches. The CDR3 nucleotides are TGTGCCATCAGGGCACAGGGGGTGACTGAAGCTTTCTTT. Translating gives CAIRAQGVTEAFF.

This chain connects TRBV6-5 to TRBJ1-4; 7 nucleotides match TRBD1. Germline CDR1 and CDR2: MNHEY and SVGAGI. The CDR3 runs 15 residues. J was trimmed by 1 base and V by 8 bases; bases with no gene match: 7. The CDR3 DNA is TGTGCCAGCCGGAGAGGGGGCGGAACTAATGAAAAACTGTTTTTT. It is translated as CASRRGGGTNEKLFF.

V and J are TRBV27 and TRBJ1-1, with D perhaps TRBD1 (5 bases). CDR1 and CDR2 (germline): MNHEY, SMNVEV (reference sequence). There are 13 residues in the CDR3. The V end lost 1 base, the J end lost 8 bases, and 11 bases lay between the germline ends. The CDR3 loop is CASSLFGGSEAFF. The CDR3 nucleotides read TGTGCCAGCAGTTTATTCGGGGGTTCCGAAGCTTTCTTT.

The J gene is TRBJ1-4, the V gene TRBV6-5; tentative D call: TRBD1 (6 bases). Germline V gives CDR1 MNHEY, CDR2 SVGAGI. The CDR3 has 13 amino acids. V was cut by 6 bases and J by 8 bases, with 13 bases left in between. The CDR3 DNA reads as TGTGCCAGCAGGAGGGGGGGGCGGGAAAAACTGTTTTTT. Protein: CASRRGGREKLFF.

V and J are TRBV5-1 and TRBJ2-7; TRBD1 agrees at 10 bases. Germline V lookup: CDR1 SGHRS, CDR2 YFSETQ. The CDR3 length is 16 residues. The trim removed 1 base at V and 4 bases at J, leaving 8 bases unmatched. This CDR3 is CASSLTGPGQGYEQYF. CDR3 in DNA: TGCGCCAGCAGCTTGACGGGGCCGGGACAGGGGTACGAGCAGTACTTC.

The genes are TRBV9 and TRBJ2-3, with a possible D match to TRBD1 (5 bases). Germline V gene lookup returns CDR1 SGDLS and CDR2 YYNGEE. CDR3 length: 15 amino acids. The V gene lost 4 bases and the J gene lost 0 bases, with 12 bases spanning the gap. CDR3 loop: CASSTASGSTDTQYF. DNA of the CDR3: TGTGCCAGCAGCACAGCATCAGGGAGCACAGATACGCAGTATTTT.

This clone showed up just a few times. The V gene is TRBV7-6, the J gene TRBJ2-7, with unresolved D. The CDR3 covers 11 residues. The V end was cut by 1 base, the J end by 5 bases, with 3 bases between. CDR1 SGHVS and CDR2 FNYEAQ come from the germline V gene. CDR3 loop: CASSLVDEQYF. The CDR3 bases are TGTGCCAGCAGCTTAGTCGACGAGCAGTACTTC.

This clone was counted between two and nine times. V gene TRBV3-1 (or the pseudogene TRBV3-2) combines with J gene TRBJ2-3; 14 bases line up with TRBD2. Germline V lookup: CDR1 LGHDT, CDR2 YNNKEL (reference sequence). The trim removed 3 bases at V and 7 bases at J, leaving 12 bases unmatched. The CDR3 consists of 18 residues. The CDR3 protein is CASSHDLPGTSGSHTQYF. DNA for the CDR3: TGTGCCAGCAGCCATGATCTCCCGGGGACTAGCGGGAGCCATACGCAGTATTTT.

This chain uses TRBV19 with TRBJ1-5; D not certain. Trimming removed 2 bases at V and 4 bases at J, with 9 bases between. Germline V CDR1 and CDR2: LNHDA, SQIVND (reference sequence). The CDR3 is 14 residues long. The CDR3 protein is CASSIQQQNQPQHF. CDR3 DNA: TGTGCCAGTAGTATACAACAGCAAAATCAGCCCCAGCATTTT.

The J gene is TRBJ1-5, the V gene TRBV28, with 9 bases matching TRBD1. V gave up 6 bases and J gave up 3 bases; unmatched junction bases: 6. Germline assignment: CDR1 MDHEN and CDR2 SYDVKM. The CDR3 runs to 15 residues. CDR3 in amino acids: CASRVGTGHNQPQHF. CDR3 sequence (DNA): TGTGCCAGCAGAGTAGGGACAGGGCACAATCAGCCCCAGCATTTT.

The chain has TRBV11-2 and TRBJ2-1, with TRBD2 matching 14 bases. With V trimmed by 2 bases and J by 10 bases, 4 bases remained unmatched. Germline V lookup: CDR1 SGHAT, CDR2 FQNNGV. CDR3 length: 15 residues. CDR3 bases: TGTGCCAGCAGCTTACGACTAGCGGGGGGGCCCGAGCAGTTCTTC. Translation gives CASSLRLAGGPEQFF.

CDR3 region: CASSIVKATGSQPQHF. CDR3 in DNA: TGTGCCAGTAGTATAGTTAAAGCAACAGGGAGTCAGCCCCAGCATTTT. The J gene is TRBJ1-5, the V gene TRBV19; D is perhaps TRBD1 (6 bases). V gave up 1 base and J gave up 6 bases, with 16 bases separating them. The CDR3 runs 16 residues. Germline V gene lookup returns CDR1 LNHDA and CDR2 SQIVND (reference sequence).

In this sample, this clone turned up once. As DNA, the CDR3 is TGTGCAAGTCGCTTAGCGCGAGACAGAGACACAGATACGCAGTATTTT. Amino acids: CASRLARDRDTDTQYF. The rearrangement uses TRBV12-2 and TRBJ2-3; the D call TRBD1 from the table was never checked on the DNA. TRBV12-2 represents a pseudogene. There are 16 residues in the CDR3.

This clone was counted between two and nine times. The rearrangement uses TRBV7-3 and TRBJ2-3; 10 nucleotides align to TRBD1. The CDR3 runs to 14 residues. Trimming cost V 2 bases and J 7 bases; bases outside gene matches: 3. Germline CDR1 and CDR2: SGHTA and FQGTGA. The CDR3 region has the DNA TGTGCCAGCAGCTTAGACAGGGGGCTGAATACGCAGTATTTT. Its protein is CASSLDRGLNTQYF.

Written as DNA, the CDR3 is TGTGCCAGCAGCGTTCGGGAGCCCACTAATGAAAAACTGTTTTTT. Encoded protein: CASSVREPTNEKLFF. The chain uses TRBV7-3 and TRBJ1-4; D gene uncertain. The CDR3 extends over 15 amino acids. The V gene lost 5 bases and the J gene lost 2 bases, with 12 bases spanning the gap. CDR1 is SGHTA, CDR2 FQGTGA, per germline.

This chain joins TRBV7-9 and TRBJ2-7; TRBD2 matches 11 bases. The germline V gene has CDR1 SEHNR and CDR2 FQNEAQ (reference sequence). This CDR3 comprises 17 residues. With V trimmed by 5 bases and J by 0 bases, 9 bases remained unmatched. CDR3 protein: CASSNRIAGGSSYEQYF. The CDR3 bases are TGTGCCAGCAGCAACCGTATAGCGGGAGGGAGCTCCTACGAGCAGTACTTC.

The chain has TRBV5-1 and TRBJ2-1, with TRBD2 matching 10 bases. Germline lookup yields CDR1 SGHRS and CDR2 YFSETQ. The CDR3 contains 20 residues. The V gene end was trimmed by 7 bases and the J gene end by 0 bases; junction bases not matched to a gene: 19. CDR3 sequence: CASALGLGSGGHSSYNEQFF. DNA for the CDR3: TGCGCCAGCGCACTGGGGCTCGGTAGCGGGGGGCATAGCTCCTACAATGAGCAGTTCTTC.

This chain uses TRBV11-1 with TRBJ1-4, with a weak D call TRBD1 (6 bases). Per germline, CDR1 SGHAT and CDR2 FQDESV (reference sequence). Trimming stripped 5 bases from V and 7 bases from J, with 17 bases between. This CDR3 has 15 residues. DNA for the CDR3: TGTGCCAGCAGCCAGGGGCACGTGGGGAGTGAAAAACTGTTTTTT. It yields the protein CASSQGHVGSEKLFF.

The V and J genes are TRBV5-7 and TRBJ1-1; TRBD1 might be the D (6 bases). TRBV5-7 has ORF status, its function being uncertain. CDR3 length: 14 residues. V gave up 5 bases and J gave up 3 bases, with 14 bases separating them. CDR3: CASRFRGADTEAFF. For the CDR3, the DNA is TGTGCCAGCAGGTTCCGGGGGGCAGACACTGAAGCTTTCTTT.